This T cell receptor beta chain was documented in a study of shared clonotypes between healthy human individuals. Naive CD8 isolation took CD45RO-negative cells positively selected for CCR7 and excluded terminally differentiated effector memory CD45RA+ cells. The table came from immunoSEQ multiplex PCR; TCRdb's copy has only in-frame clones and leaves some out. Here the sample spans 1.5 million to 2.5 million clones, approximately 94% being singletons. CDR1 is MNHEY, CDR2 SVGAGI, per germline. This CDR3 region has 14 residues. V was shortened by 0 bases and J by 8 bases, with 11 bases between the two germline ends.

The chain links TRBV6-5 to TRBJ1-5; D is perhaps TRBD1 (5 bases). The sequence was obtained from a man aged 18-30 years in good health. The specimen was naive CD8+ T cells sorted from blood. The CDR3 spells CASSYSNLGEPQHF. The DNA of the CDR3 is TGTGCCAGCAGTTACTCTAATCTGGGGGAGCCCCAGCATTTT.